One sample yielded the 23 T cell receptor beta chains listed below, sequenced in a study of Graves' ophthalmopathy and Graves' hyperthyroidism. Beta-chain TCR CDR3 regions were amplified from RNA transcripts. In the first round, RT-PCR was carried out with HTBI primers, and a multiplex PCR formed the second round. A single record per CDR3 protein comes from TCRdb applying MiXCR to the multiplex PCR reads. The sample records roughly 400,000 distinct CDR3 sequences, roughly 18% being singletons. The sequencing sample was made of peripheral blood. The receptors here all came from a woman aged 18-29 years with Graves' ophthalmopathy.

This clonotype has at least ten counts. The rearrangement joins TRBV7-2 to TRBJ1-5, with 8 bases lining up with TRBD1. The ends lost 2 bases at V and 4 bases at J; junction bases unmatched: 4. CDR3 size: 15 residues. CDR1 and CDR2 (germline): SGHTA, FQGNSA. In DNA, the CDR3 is TGTGCCAGCAGCTTAAGGACAGGGAATAATCAGCCCCAGCATTTT. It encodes CASSLRTGNNQPQHF.

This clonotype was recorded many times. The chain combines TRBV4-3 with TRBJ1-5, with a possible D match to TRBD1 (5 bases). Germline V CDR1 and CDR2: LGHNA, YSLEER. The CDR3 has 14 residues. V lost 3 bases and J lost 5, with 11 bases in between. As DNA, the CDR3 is TGCGCCAGCAGCCAGGCAACAGGCTATCAGCCCCAGCATTTT. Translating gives CASSQATGYQPQHF.

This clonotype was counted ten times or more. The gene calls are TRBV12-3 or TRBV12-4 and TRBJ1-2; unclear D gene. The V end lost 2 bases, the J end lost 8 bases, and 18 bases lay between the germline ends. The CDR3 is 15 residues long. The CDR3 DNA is TGTGCCAGCAGTTTACGCGGCAGCCCCTGGGAGGGCTACACCTTC. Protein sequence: CASSLRGSPWEGYTF.

The CDR3: CASSQRSTGTNSPLHF. The CDR3 DNA reads TGTGCCAGCAGCCAACGATCGACAGGGACTAATTCACCCCTCCACTTT. This chain links TRBV4-2 with TRBJ1-6; 7 bases fit TRBD1. With 2 bases clipped from V and 6 bases from J, the junction kept 7 bases outside the gene matches. CDR3 length: 16 residues. Per the germline V gene, CDR1 is LGHNA and CDR2 is YNFKEQ.

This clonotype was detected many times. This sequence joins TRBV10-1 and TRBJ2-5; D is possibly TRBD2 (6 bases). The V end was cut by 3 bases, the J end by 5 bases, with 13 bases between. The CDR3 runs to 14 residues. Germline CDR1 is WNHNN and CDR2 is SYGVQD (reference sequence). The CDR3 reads CASSEPGGEETQYF. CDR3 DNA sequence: TGCGCCAGCAGTGAACCAGGAGGGGAGGAGACCCAGTACTTC.

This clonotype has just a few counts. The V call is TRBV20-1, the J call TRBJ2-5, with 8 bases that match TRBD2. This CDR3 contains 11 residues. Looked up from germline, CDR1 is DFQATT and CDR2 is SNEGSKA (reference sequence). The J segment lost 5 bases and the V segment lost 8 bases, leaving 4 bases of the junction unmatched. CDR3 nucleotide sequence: TGCAGTTGCGTAGCGGGGGAGACCCAGTACTTC. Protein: CSCVAGETQYF.

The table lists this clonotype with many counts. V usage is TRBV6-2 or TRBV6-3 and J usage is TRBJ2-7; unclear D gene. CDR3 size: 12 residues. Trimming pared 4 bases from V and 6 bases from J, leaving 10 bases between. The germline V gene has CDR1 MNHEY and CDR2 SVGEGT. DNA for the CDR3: TGTGCCAGCAGTTTAGCTGGGGTCGAGCAGTACTTC. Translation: CASSLAGVEQYF.

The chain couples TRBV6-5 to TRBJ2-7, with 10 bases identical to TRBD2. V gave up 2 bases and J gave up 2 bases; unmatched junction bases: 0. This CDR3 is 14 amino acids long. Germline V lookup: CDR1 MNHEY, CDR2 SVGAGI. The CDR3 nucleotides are TGTGCCAGCAGTTACACTAGCGGGGCCTACGAGCAGTACTTC. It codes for CASSYTSGAYEQYF.

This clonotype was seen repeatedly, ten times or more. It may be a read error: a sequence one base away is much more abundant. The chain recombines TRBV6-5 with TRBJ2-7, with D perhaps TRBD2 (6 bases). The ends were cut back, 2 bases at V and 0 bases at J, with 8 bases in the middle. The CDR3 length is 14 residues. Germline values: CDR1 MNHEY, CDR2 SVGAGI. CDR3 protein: CASSYAGSSYEQYF. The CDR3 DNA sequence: TGTGCCAGCAGTTACGCCGGGAGCTCCTACGAGCAGTACTTC.

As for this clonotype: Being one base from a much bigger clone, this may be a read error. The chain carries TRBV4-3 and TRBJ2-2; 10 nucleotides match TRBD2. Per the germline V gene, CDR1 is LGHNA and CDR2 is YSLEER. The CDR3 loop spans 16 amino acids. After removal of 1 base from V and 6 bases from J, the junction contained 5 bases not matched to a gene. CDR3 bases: TGCGCCAGCAGCCAAGTGGGAGCGGGGGGGGCCGGGGAGCTGTTTTTT. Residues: CASSQVGAGGAGELFF.

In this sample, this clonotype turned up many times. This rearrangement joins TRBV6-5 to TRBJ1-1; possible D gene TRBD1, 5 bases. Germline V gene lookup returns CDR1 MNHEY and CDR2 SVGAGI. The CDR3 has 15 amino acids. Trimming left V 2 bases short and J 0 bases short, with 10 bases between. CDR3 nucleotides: TGTGCCAGCAGTTACCCGGGACGCCTGAACACTGAAGCTTTCTTT. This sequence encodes CASSYPGRLNTEAFF.

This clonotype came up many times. In DNA, the CDR3 is TGCAGTGCTAGAGATCTCGACAGTTCCTACGAGCAGTACTTC. Amino acid sequence: CSARDLDSSYEQYF. The rearrangement uses TRBV20-1 and TRBJ2-7, with a possible D match to TRBD1 (5 bases). The ends were cut back, 0 bases at V and 1 base at J, with 10 bases in the middle. Per germline, CDR1 DFQATT and CDR2 SNEGSKA (reference sequence). This CDR3 is built from 14 residues.

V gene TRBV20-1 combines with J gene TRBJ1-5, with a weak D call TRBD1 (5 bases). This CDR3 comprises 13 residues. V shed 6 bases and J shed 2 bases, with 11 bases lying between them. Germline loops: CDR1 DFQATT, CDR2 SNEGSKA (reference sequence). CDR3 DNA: TGCAGTGCGTGGAGGGGAGGCAATCAGCCCCAGCATTTT. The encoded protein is CSAWRGGNQPQHF.

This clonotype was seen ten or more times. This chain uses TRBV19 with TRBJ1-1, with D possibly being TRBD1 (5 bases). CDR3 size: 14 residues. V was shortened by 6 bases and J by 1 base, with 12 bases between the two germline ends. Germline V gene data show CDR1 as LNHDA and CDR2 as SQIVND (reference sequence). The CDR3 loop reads CASSFDRKNTEAFF. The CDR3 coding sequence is TGTGCCAGTAGCTTCGACAGAAAGAACACTGAAGCTTTCTTT.

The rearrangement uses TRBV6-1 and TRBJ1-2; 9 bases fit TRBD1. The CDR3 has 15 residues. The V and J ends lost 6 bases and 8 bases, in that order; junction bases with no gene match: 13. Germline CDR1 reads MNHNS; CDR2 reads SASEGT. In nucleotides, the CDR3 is TGTGCCAGCAGGGTTCACGGGACAGGGACGCGCGGCTACACCTTC. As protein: CASRVHGTGTRGYTF.

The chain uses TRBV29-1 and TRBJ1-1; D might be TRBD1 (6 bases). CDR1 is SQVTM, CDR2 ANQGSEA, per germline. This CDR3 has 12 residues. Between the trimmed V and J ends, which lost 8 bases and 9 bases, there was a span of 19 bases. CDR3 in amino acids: CSPYAGERKAFF. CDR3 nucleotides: TGCAGCCCTTATGCAGGGGAAAGGAAAGCTTTCTTT.

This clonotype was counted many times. The CDR3 region is CASRDRSDSPLHF. The CDR3 DNA reads TGTGCCAGCAGGGACCGTTCGGATTCACCCCTCCACTTT. The V and J genes are TRBV12-3 or TRBV12-4 and TRBJ1-6; D is unclear. Trimming cost V 6 bases and J 8 bases, with 11 bases left between them. This CDR3 is 13 amino acids long.

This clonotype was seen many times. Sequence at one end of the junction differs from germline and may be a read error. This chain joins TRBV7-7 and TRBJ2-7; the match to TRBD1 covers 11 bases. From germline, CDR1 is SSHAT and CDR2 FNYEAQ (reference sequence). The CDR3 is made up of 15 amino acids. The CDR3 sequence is CASSLGTGGSYEQYF. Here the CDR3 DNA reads TGTGCTAGCAGCTTGGGGACAGGGGGCTCCTACGAGCAGTACTTC.

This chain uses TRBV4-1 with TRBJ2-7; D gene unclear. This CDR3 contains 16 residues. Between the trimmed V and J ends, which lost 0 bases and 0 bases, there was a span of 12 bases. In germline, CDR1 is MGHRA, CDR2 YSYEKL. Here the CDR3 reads CASSQDREVSSYEQYF. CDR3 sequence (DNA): TGCGCCAGCAGCCAAGATCGCGAAGTGAGCTCCTACGAGCAGTACTTC.

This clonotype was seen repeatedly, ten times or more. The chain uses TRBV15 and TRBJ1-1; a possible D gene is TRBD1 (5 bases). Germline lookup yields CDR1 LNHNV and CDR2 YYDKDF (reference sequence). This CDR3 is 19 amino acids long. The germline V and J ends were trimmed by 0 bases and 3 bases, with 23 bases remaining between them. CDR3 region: CATSRDRGQRYRIDTEAFF. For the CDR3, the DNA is TGTGCCACCAGCAGAGATAGGGGCCAGAGGTATCGAATCGACACTGAAGCTTTCTTT. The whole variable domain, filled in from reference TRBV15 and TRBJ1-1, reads DAMVIQNPRYQVTQFGKPVTLSCSQTLNHNVMYWYQQKSSQAPKLLFHYYDKDFNNEADTPDNFQSRRPNTSFCFLDIRSPGLGDTAMYLCATSRDRGQRYRIDTEAFFGQGTRLTVV.

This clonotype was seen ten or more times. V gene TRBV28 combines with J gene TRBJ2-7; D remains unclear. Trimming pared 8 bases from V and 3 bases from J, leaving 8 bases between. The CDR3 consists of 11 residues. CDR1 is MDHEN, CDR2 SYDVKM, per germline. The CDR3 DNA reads TGTGCCAGCCCACGATTCTACGAGCAGTACTTC. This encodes CASPRFYEQYF.

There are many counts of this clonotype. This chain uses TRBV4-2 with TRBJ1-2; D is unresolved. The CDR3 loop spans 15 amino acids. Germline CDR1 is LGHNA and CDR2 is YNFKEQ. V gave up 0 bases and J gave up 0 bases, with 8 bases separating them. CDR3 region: CASSQDPNSNYGYTF. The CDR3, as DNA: TGTGCCAGCAGCCAAGATCCCAACTCTAACTATGGCTACACCTTC.

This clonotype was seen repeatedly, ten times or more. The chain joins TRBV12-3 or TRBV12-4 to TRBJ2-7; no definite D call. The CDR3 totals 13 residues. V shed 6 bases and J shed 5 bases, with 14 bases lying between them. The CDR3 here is CASSPRSVDEQYF. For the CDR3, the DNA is TGTGCCAGCAGCCCAAGGTCGGTGGACGAGCAGTACTTC.